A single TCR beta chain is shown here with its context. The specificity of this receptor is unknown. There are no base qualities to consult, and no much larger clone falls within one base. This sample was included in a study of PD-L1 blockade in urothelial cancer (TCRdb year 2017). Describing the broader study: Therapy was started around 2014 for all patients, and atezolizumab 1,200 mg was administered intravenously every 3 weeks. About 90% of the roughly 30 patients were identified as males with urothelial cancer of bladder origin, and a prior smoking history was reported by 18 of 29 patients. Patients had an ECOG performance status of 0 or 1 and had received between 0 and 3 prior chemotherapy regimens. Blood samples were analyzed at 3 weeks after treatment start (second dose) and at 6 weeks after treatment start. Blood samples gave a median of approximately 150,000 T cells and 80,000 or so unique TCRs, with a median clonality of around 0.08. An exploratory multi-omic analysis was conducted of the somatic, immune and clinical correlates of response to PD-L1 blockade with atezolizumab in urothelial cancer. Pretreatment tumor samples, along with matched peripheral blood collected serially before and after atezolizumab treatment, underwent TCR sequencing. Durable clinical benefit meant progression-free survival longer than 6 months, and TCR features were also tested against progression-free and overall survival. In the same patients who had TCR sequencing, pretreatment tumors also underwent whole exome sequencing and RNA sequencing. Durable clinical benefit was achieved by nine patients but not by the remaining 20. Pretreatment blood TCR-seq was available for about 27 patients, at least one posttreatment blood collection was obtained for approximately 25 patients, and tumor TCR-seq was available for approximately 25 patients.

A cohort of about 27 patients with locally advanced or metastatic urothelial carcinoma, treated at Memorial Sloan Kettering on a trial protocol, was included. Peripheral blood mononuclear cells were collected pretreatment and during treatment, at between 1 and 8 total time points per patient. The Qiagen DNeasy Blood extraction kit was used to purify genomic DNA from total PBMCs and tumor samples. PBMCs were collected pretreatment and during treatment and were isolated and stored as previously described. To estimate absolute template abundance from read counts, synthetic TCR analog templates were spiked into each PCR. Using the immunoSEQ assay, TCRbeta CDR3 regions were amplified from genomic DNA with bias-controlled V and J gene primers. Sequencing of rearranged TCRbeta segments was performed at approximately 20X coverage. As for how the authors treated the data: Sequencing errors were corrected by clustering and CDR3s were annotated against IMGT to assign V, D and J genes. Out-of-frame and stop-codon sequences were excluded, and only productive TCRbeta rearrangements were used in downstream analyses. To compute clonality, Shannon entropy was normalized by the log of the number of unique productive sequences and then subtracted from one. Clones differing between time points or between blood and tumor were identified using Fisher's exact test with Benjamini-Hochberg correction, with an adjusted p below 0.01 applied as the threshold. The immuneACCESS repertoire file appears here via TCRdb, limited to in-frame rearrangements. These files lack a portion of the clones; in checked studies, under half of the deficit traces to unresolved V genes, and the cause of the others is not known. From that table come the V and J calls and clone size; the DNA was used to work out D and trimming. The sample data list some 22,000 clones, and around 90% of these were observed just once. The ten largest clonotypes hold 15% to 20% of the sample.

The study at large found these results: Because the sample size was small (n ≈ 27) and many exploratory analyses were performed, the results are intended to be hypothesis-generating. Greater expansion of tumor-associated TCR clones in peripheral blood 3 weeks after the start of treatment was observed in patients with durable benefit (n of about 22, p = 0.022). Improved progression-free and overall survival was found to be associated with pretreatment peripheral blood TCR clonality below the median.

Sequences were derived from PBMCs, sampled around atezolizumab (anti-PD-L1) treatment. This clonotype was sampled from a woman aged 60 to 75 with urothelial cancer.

The CDR3 protein is CSVVRDLSDGYTF. The nucleotides read TGCAGCGTTGTGAGGGATCTTAGCGATGGCTACACCTTC. The V and J segments used are TRBV29-1 and TRBJ1-2; no D segment can be confidently identified. V is cut by 4 bases and J by 6 bases, and the space between the germline ends is 15 bases. The germline V gene supplies CDR1 SQVTM and CDR2 ANQGSEA. Spanning cysteine to phenylalanine, the CDR3 consists of 13 amino acids. Kept here is only the CDR3 DNA, which spans 39 bases and is read in frame from base 1.